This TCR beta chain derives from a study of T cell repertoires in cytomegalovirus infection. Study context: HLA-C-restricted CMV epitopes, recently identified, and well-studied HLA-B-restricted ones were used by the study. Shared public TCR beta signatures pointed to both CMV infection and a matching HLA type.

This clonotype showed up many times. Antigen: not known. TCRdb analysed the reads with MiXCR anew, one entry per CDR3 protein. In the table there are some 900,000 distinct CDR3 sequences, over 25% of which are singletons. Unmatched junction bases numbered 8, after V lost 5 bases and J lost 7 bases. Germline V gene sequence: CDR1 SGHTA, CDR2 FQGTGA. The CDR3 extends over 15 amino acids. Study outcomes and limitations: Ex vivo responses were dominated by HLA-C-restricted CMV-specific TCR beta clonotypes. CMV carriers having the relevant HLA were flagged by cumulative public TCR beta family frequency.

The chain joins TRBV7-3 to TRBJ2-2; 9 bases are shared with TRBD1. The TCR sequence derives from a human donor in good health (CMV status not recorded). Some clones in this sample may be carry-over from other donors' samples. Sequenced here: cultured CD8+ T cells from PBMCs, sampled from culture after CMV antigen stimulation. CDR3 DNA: TGTGCCAGCAGCCCACAGGGGGCCGGCGGCGGGGAGCTGTTTTTT. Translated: CASSPQGAGGGELFF.